The 28 T cell receptor beta chains in this list originate from one sample, sequenced in a study of blood T cell repertoires in COVID-19. This table comes from immunoSEQ multiplex PCR, and its TCRdb copy is limited to in-frame clones, with some not included. The profile shows a few hundred thousand clones, 80% to 90% of them singletons. Sequencing was carried out using PBMCs or T cells enriched from blood (not recorded which). The receptors here all came from a young man who had recovered from COVID-19.

The J gene is TRBJ2-4, the V gene TRBV7-7; D is unclear. The V end lost 2 bases, the J end lost 0 bases, and 8 bases lay between the germline ends. The CDR3 covers 15 residues. Germline CDR1 and CDR2: SSHAT and FNYEAQ (reference sequence). CDR3 protein: CASSLQVLAKNIQYF. DNA for the CDR3: TGTGCCAGCAGCTTACAGGTTTTAGCCAAAAACATTCAGTACTTC.

V gene TRBV13 combines with J gene TRBJ1-1; 8 nucleotides align to TRBD1. Looked up from germline, CDR1 is PRHDT and CDR2 is FYEKMQ (reference sequence). With V trimmed by 3 bases and J by 2 bases, 2 bases remained unmatched. The CDR3 totals 14 residues. In nucleotides, the CDR3 is TGTGCCAGCAGCTTCCAGGGGGCCAACACTGAAGCTTTCTTT. This encodes CASSFQGANTEAFF.

The chain couples TRBV3-1 (or the pseudogene TRBV3-2) to TRBJ1-1; no firm D call. The CDR3 is 13 amino acids. Germline values: CDR1 LGHDT, CDR2 YNNKEL (reference sequence). V was pared by 2 bases and J by 6 bases, with 10 bases between. This CDR3 reads CASSQNFFPEAFF. For the CDR3, the DNA is TGTGCCAGCAGCCAAAACTTCTTCCCTGAAGCTTTCTTT.

The V and J genes are TRBV7-9 and TRBJ2-3; D gene uncertain. Trimming pared 5 bases from V and 1 base from J, leaving 7 bases between. There are 13 residues in the CDR3. Germline V lookup: CDR1 SEHNR, CDR2 FQNEAQ (reference sequence). The CDR3 protein is CASSPRGTDTQYF. The CDR3 bases are TGTGCCAGCAGCCCTCGGGGCACAGATACGCAGTATTTT.

This clone was seen a handful of times. This chain joins TRBV5-1 and TRBJ2-7; the match to TRBD2 covers 9 bases. The V gene's germline CDR1 is SGHRS and CDR2 YFSETQ. This CDR3 is built from 14 residues. Trimming cost V 5 bases and J 2 bases; bases outside gene matches: 5. CDR3 bases: TGCGCCAGCAGGGGGGTAGCGGGAGCCTACGAGCAGTACTTC. It yields the protein CASRGVAGAYEQYF.

The chain has TRBV6-4 and TRBJ2-1; 10 nucleotides match TRBD2. The CDR3 is 14 residues long. Looked up from germline, CDR1 is MRHNA and CDR2 is SNTAGT. Trimming cost V 4 bases and J 9 bases; bases outside gene matches: 6. CDR3 residues: CASSAGLAGGEQFF. The CDR3, as DNA: TGTGCCAGCAGTGCAGGATTAGCGGGAGGTGAGCAGTTCTTC.

The rearrangement uses TRBV28 and TRBJ2-7; 7 bases fit TRBD1. The CDR3 is 12 residues long. Germline V gives CDR1 MDHEN, CDR2 SYDVKM. V shed 6 bases and J 5 bases; nucleotides not matched to a gene: 4. Here the CDR3 reads CASRRTGDEQYF. The CDR3 coding sequence is TGTGCCAGCAGACGTACAGGGGACGAGCAGTACTTC.

The V gene is TRBV23-1, the J gene TRBJ1-5; tentative D call: TRBD1 (5 bases). TRBV23-1 is treated as an ORF (open reading frame) with a function not yet certain. The CDR3 is 16 amino acids. V lost 1 base and J lost 6, with 16 bases in between. CDR3 nucleotides: TGCGCCAGCAGTCAATGGACACCTCACCCTTGTCAGCCCCAGCATTTT. Translated: CASSQWTPHPCQPQHF.

The chain uses TRBV4-1 and TRBJ2-1, with D possibly matching TRBD2 (6 bases). V was clipped by 0 bases and J by 10 bases, with 7 bases between them. This CDR3 is built from 12 residues. Germline CDR1 reads MGHRA; CDR2 reads YSYEKL. CDR3 sequence (DNA): TGCGCCAGCAGCCAAGAGGGGAGGGAGCAGTTCTTC. It specifies CASSQEGREQFF.

This clone was seen a handful of times. Other DNA sequences in the same sample also yield this CDR3. The rearrangement uses TRBV18 and TRBJ1-3, with D unresolved. The V and J ends lost 2 bases and 0 bases respectively, with 5 bases between them. Germline CDR1 is KGHSH and CDR2 is LQKENI. CDR3 size: 14 residues. DNA for the CDR3: TGTGCCAGCTCACCAACAAGCTCTGGAAACACCATATATTTT. The encoded protein is CASSPTSSGNTIYF.

This rearrangement joins TRBV28 to TRBJ1-2; a weak D match, TRBD1 (6 bases). V was cut by 5 bases and J by 5 bases, with 21 bases left in between. CDR3 size: 16 residues. The germline V gene has CDR1 MDHEN and CDR2 SYDVKM. In nucleotides, the CDR3 is TGTGCCAGCAGTACCGAGGACGGGGGGCGCGCGTATGGCTACACCTTC. This encodes CASSTEDGGRAYGYTF.

V usage is TRBV6-6 and J usage is TRBJ2-7; 10 nucleotides align to TRBD1. V lost 7 bases to trimming and J lost 2 bases; unmatched junction nucleotides: 5. This CDR3 comprises 14 residues. Germline V CDR1 and CDR2: MNHNY, SVGAGI (reference sequence). The CDR3 DNA follows: TGTGCCAGCAATGGACAGGGGGGGCCCTACGAGCAGTACTTC. Protein product: CASNGQGGPYEQYF.

The chain combines TRBV21-1 with TRBJ1-1. TRBV21-1 is annotated as a pseudogene. CDR3 length equals 15 residues. The DNA for the CDR3 is TGTGCCAGCAGCCTAGCGGGGGACCAGAACACTGAAGCTTTCTTT. Encoded protein: CASSLAGDQNTEAFF.

V usage is TRBV30 and J usage is TRBJ1-5; D unresolved. Trimming left V 3 bases short and J 7 bases short, with 19 bases between. The CDR3 totals 15 residues. CDR1 is GTSNPN, CDR2 SVGIG, per germline (reference sequence). The CDR3 bases are TGTGCCTGGAGCGCCGGGTCCTCGGTGAAGCAGCCCCAGCATTTT. It encodes CAWSAGSSVKQPQHF.

This clone was seen just once. The chain recombines TRBV11-3 with TRBJ2-2; D might be TRBD2 (7 bases). The ends were cut back, 4 bases at V and 3 bases at J, with 18 bases in the middle. The CDR3 length is 17 residues. Per germline, CDR1 SGHNT and CDR2 YENEEA. The CDR3: CASSWGRGPSHTGELFF. The CDR3 DNA reads TGTGCCAGCAGCTGGGGGCGGGGGCCTTCACACACCGGGGAGCTGTTTTTT. Supplemented by reference TRBV11-3 and TRBJ2-2, the full variable domain reads EAGVVQSPRYKIIEKKQPVAFWCNPISGHNTLYWYLQNLGQGPELLIRYENEEAVDDSQLPKDRFSAERLKGVDSTLKIQPAELGDSAVYLCASSWGRGPSHTGELFFGEGSRLTVL.

J is TRBJ1-3 and V is TRBV10-2; D not resolved. This CDR3 region has 14 residues. Trimming removed 0 bases from V and 4 bases from J, with 7 bases in between. CDR1 and CDR2 (germline): WSHSY, SAAADI. CDR3 sequence: CASSESIQGNTIYF. In nucleotides, the CDR3 is TGCGCCAGCAGTGAGTCGATACAGGGAAACACCATATATTTT.

The genes are TRBV12-5 and TRBJ1-3; D might be TRBD1 (6 bases). The CDR3 is 13 amino acids. Trimming took 1 base from V and 9 from J, leaving 10 bases between them. From germline, CDR1 is LGHNT and CDR2 FRNRAP. Here the CDR3 reads CASGLGTGSTIYF. CDR3 bases: TGTGCTAGTGGTTTGGGAACAGGGTCCACCATATATTTT. Full variable domain (rest looked up from reference TRBV12-5 and TRBJ1-3): DARVTQTPRHKVTEMGQEVTMRCQPILGHNTVFWYRQTMMQGLELLAYFRNRAPLDDSGMPKDRFSAEMPDATLATLKIQPSEPRDSAVYFCASGLGTGSTIYFGEGSWLTVV.

This chain uses TRBV28 with TRBJ2-7, with no clear D. Per the germline V gene, CDR1 is MDHEN and CDR2 is SYDVKM. V lost 7 bases and J lost 1, with 14 bases in between. The CDR3 covers 14 residues. In nucleotides, the CDR3 is TGTGCCAGCACCCCTTCTACGAGGTCCTACGAGCAGTACTTC. Protein: CASTPSTRSYEQYF. The full variable domain, with the rest looked up from reference TRBV28 and TRBJ2-7, is DVKVTQSSRYLVKRTGEKVFLECVQDMDHENMFWYRQDPGLGLRLIYFSYDVKMKEKGDIPEGYSVSREKKERFSLILESASTNQTSMYLCASTPSTRSYEQYFGPGTRLTVT.

This chain links TRBV6-1 with TRBJ2-2; D might be TRBD2 (6 bases). The germline CDR1 and CDR2 sequences are MNHNS and SASEGT. This CDR3 is built from 15 residues. V lost 3 bases and J lost 5, with 13 bases in between. CDR3 sequence (DNA): TGTGCCAGCAGTGATGTGACGGGAGCAACCGGGGAGCTGTTTTTT. Its translation: CASSDVTGATGELFF.

CDR3 region: CASSSRDSTTPLYGYTF. CDR3 sequence (DNA): TGTGCCAGCAGTTCTCGGGACAGTACAACCCCACTCTATGGCTACACCTTC. This rearrangement joins TRBV28 to TRBJ1-2; 7 bases agree with TRBD1. V dropped 4 bases and J dropped 4; count of bases not matched to a gene: 15. CDR3 size: 17 residues. Germline V CDR1 and CDR2: MDHEN, SYDVKM.

The rearrangement links TRBV25-1 to TRBJ2-3; a weak D match, TRBD1 (5 bases). CDR3 length equals 13 residues. Trimming removed 2 bases at V and 6 bases at J, with 9 bases between. The germline V gene has CDR1 MGHDK and CDR2 SYGVNS. Written as DNA, the CDR3 is TGTGCCAGCAGTGAACAGGGTACGGATACGCAGTATTTT. Translating gives CASSEQGTDTQYF.

The gene calls are TRBV6-5 and TRBJ1-5; D might be TRBD1 (5 bases). Between the trimmed V and J ends, which lost 5 bases and 7 bases, there was a span of 18 bases. Germline assignment: CDR1 MNHEY and CDR2 SVGAGI. The CDR3 is 15 amino acids. The CDR3: CASSQHGGVGQPQHF. The CDR3 DNA reads as TGTGCCAGCAGTCAACATGGGGGGGTCGGGCAGCCCCAGCATTTT.

This chain connects TRBV4-1 to TRBJ1-1, with D perhaps matching TRBD1 (5 bases). Trimming shortened V by 0 bases and J by 10 bases, and 18 bases separated the two germline ends. Germline V gene data show CDR1 as MGHRA and CDR2 as YSYEKL. The CDR3 contains 15 residues. CDR3 in DNA: TGCGCCAGCAGCCAAGATCGGGCGGGGCGTCGTAGAGCTTTCTTT. It yields the protein CASSQDRAGRRRAFF.

The V gene is TRBV7-9, the J gene TRBJ2-5; no firm D call. With 4 bases removed from V and 5 bases from J, the gap between germline ends came to 14 bases. The CDR3 consists of 14 residues. CDR1 and CDR2 from the germline V gene are SEHNR and FQNEAQ (reference sequence). CDR3 amino acids: CASSSDSGWETQYF. In DNA form, the CDR3 reads TGTGCCAGCAGCTCCGACTCCGGGTGGGAGACCCAGTACTTC. Filled out from reference TRBV7-9 and TRBJ2-5, the complete variable domain reads DTGVSQNPRHKITKRGQNVTFRCDPISEHNRLYWYRQTLGQGPEFLTYFQNEAQLEKSRLLSDRFSAERPKGSFSTLEIQRTEQGDSAMYLCASSSDSGWETQYFGPGTRLLVL.

DNA for the CDR3: TGTGCCAGCAGCCAAGAATCCGGCAAGGAGAGGGAGACCCAGTACTTC. Amino acids: CASSQESGKERETQYF. This rearrangement joins TRBV14 to TRBJ2-5; no definite D call. Germline V gene data show CDR1 as SGHDN and CDR2 as FVKESK. Trimming stripped 0 bases from V and 5 bases from J, with 16 bases between. This CDR3 region has 16 residues.

V and J are TRBV27 and TRBJ2-1; 7 positions agree with TRBD2. Germline V gene lookup returns CDR1 MNHEY and CDR2 SMNVEV (reference sequence). The trim removed 2 bases at V and 4 bases at J, leaving 14 bases unmatched. The CDR3 runs 18 residues. The CDR3 DNA is TGTGCCAGCAGTTTAGTTTTCCTAGCGGACAAAGTTTACAATGAGCAGTTCTTC. This translates into CASSLVFLADKVYNEQFF.

V gene TRBV20-1 combines with J gene TRBJ2-7; TRBD2 agrees at 12 bases. Losses at the gene ends were 3 bases for V and 5 bases for J; bases not matched to a gene: 2. Per germline, CDR1 DFQATT and CDR2 SNEGSKA (reference sequence). The CDR3 runs 13 residues. The CDR3 here is CSASGLAGNEQYF. Here the CDR3 DNA reads TGCAGTGCTAGTGGACTAGCGGGAAACGAGCAGTACTTC.

The CDR3 nucleotides are TGTGCCAGCATCCCCCGGACATTGAACGAGCAGTACTTC. Translation: CASIPRTLNEQYF. The chain combines TRBV28 with TRBJ2-7; tentative D call: TRBD1 (5 bases). Germline CDR1 and CDR2: MDHEN and SYDVKM. The CDR3 contains 13 residues. Trimming left V 7 bases short and J 5 bases short, with 15 bases between.